This TCR beta chain originates from a study of blood T cell repertoires in COVID-19. Across the study: PBMCs, B-cell-depleted T cells, or T cells were the source of the cDNA or gDNA that made up the material.

Deletions cut 2 bases from V and 7 bases from J, with 14 bases between. The CDR3 covers 14 residues. The germline V gene encodes CDR1 SGHAT and CDR2 FQNNGV. Measured with immunoSEQ multiplex PCR; TCRdb has only the in-frame clones, and not every one. This table holds under 150,000 clones, around 87% found once. The sequence was collected from a woman between 45 and 60 years old who had recovered from COVID-19. The specimen sequenced was peripheral blood. The chain combines TRBV11-2 with TRBJ1-1, with D perhaps TRBD1 (5 bases). The CDR3 reads CASSLQGGDLEAFF. DNA for the CDR3: TGTGCCAGCAGCTTACAGGGTGGTGACCTTGAAGCTTTCTTT.